The clone carrying this T cell receptor (beta chain) was seen a handful of times. The antigen remains undetermined. Researchers took RNA transcripts and amplified the TCR beta CDR3 regions from them. HTBI primers were employed in a first-round RT-PCR of the TCR CDR3. Each CDR3 protein gets one entry after TCRdb re-called the multiplex PCR reads with MiXCR. The sample contains roughly 660,000 distinct CDR3 sequences, roughly 17% of which appear only once. V lost 6 bases to trimming and J lost 10 bases, with 13 bases between them. The CDR3 runs to 12 residues. Germline CDR1 reads LNHDA; CDR2 reads SQIVND (reference sequence). Diagnosis of hyperthyroidism was new in patients aged 18 to 65, and its duration was under 2 months. The source of the sample is a study of T cells in Graves' hyperthyroidism and ophthalmopathy. General study findings and limits: Among thyroid clonotypes expanded above 0.001, most also appeared in blood.

The specimen was blood. The chain joins TRBV19 to TRBJ2-1, with D unclear. The origin of this receptor is a man between 50 and 59 years old with Graves' hyperthyroidism. The CDR3 DNA reads TGTGCCAGTAGGAATGGGTTCGGGGAGCAGTTCTTC. Translating it yields CASRNGFGEQFF. Filled out from reference TRBV19 and TRBJ2-1, the complete variable domain reads DGGITQSPKYLFRKEGQNVTLSCEQNLNHDAMYWYRQDPGQGLRLIYYSQIVNDFQKGDIAEGYSVSREKKESFPLTVTSAQKNPTAFYLCASRNGFGEQFFGPGTRLTVL.